This TCR beta chain was sequenced in a study of blood T cell repertoires in COVID-19. Original processing methods: Amplification with reference gene primers provided the estimates of nucleated cell counts. Profiling relied on immunoSEQ multiplex PCR, and the TCRdb table lists in-frame clones only, not all of them. That table is the source of V, J and clone size, and D and trimming were worked out from the DNA. The sample has 310,000 or so clones; about nine tenths are singletons. In germline, CDR1 is MDHEN, CDR2 SYDVKM. This CDR3 is built from 12 residues. V shed 10 bases and J shed 0 bases, with 9 bases lying between them. Symptom resolution, clearance, or two negative PCRs marked the recovered donors of Cohort 3.

The sequence was obtained from a woman under 40 who had recovered from COVID-19. The chain links TRBV28 to TRBJ1-1; D not certain. The source material was PBMCs or T cells enriched from blood (not recorded which). Here the CDR3 DNA reads TGTGCCACCGGACTGCTGAACACTGAAGCTTTCTTT. This encodes CATGLLNTEAFF.